A selection of T cell receptor beta chains follows, all from one sample in a study of T cell repertoires in cytomegalovirus infection. From the reads, TCRdb called clonotypes with MiXCR, one entry per CDR3 protein. The table lists 350,000 to 450,000 distinct CDR3 sequences, roughly 20% of them singletons. What was sequenced was PBMCs. The source is a human donor in good health (CMV status not recorded). Some clones in this sample may be carry-over from other donors' samples. Each CDR3 is given with its conserved first and last residue. Each record gives: V gene, J gene, CDR3 length, clone size, D gene, CDR3 protein, CDR3 DNA. D genes are given only for firm matches. Only some rows state a clone size, as once, few, many or a class for expanded clones.

TRBV6-6,TRBJ2-7,15,.,TRBD2,CASSSGRGGGYEQYF,TGTGCCAGCAGTTCGGGCCGGGGGGGCGGCTACGAGCAGTACTTC
TRBV7-9,TRBJ1-4,14,many,.,CASSFDGLNEKLFF,TGTGCCAGCAGCTTTGACGGGCTTAATGAAAAACTGTTTTTT
TRBV11-2,TRBJ2-2,18,.,.,CASSLLSVRVFRTGELFF,TGTGCCAGCAGCTTACTTAGCGTAAGAGTTTTCCGCACCGGGGAGCTGTTTTTT
TRBV19,TRBJ1-2,11,.,.,CASSTEVGYTF,TGTGCCAGTAGTACAGAGGTCGGCTACACCTTC
TRBV20-1,TRBJ1-1,10,.,.,CSAGAAEAFF,TGCAGTGCTGGGGCGGCTGAAGCTTTCTTT
TRBV3-1,TRBJ2-3,18,.,TRBD2,CASSQEVGSGGNTDTQYF,TGTGCCAGCAGCCAAGAGGTTGGTAGCGGGGGCAACACAGATACGCAGTATTTT
TRBV7-2,TRBJ1-2,14,few,.,CASSLIRQARGYTF,TGTGCCAGCAGCTTGATCCGACAGGCCCGGGGCTACACCTTC
TRBV7-8,TRBJ1-4,15,many,.,CASSPRRGTNEKLFF,TGTGCCAGCAGCCCCCGTAGGGGAACTAATGAAAAACTGTTTTTT
TRBV7-2,TRBJ2-3,13,many,.,CASSSQLTDTQYF,TGTGCCAGCAGCTCCCAATTAACAGATACGCAGTATTTT
TRBV7-2,TRBJ2-7,15,many,TRBD1,CASSQRQGAMGEQYF,TGTGCCAGCAGCCAAAGACAGGGGGCGATGGGTGAGCAGTACTTC
TRBV29-1,TRBJ2-1,15,few,.,CSVEALVADWGEQFF,TGCAGCGTTGAAGCCCTTGTCGCAGATTGGGGTGAGCAGTTCTTC
TRBV19,TRBJ2-6,18,many,.,CASSIVWFGDSGANVLTF,TGTGCCAGTAGTATAGTGTGGTTCGGCGACTCTGGGGCCAACGTCCTGACTTTC
TRBV7-9,TRBJ2-7,12,few,TRBD1,CASSSTGGLGYF,TGTGCCAGCAGTTCCACAGGGGGCTTGGGGTACTTC
TRBV18,TRBJ2-1,15,.,.,CASSPGTARNNEQFF,TGTGCCAGCTCACCGGGCACTGCTAGGAACAATGAGCAGTTCTTC
TRBV7-2,TRBJ1-5,14,few,.,CASSSSPGSQPQHF,TGTGCCAGCAGCTCGTCACCCGGTAGTCAGCCCCAGCATTTT
TRBV28,TRBJ1-6,16,many,.,CASSLWGSSYNSPLHF,TGTGCCAGCAGTTTATGGGGGAGCTCCTATAATTCACCCCTCCACTTT
TRBV6-2/TRBV6-3,TRBJ2-3,15,.,.,CASSPRGARGNTQYF,TGTGCCAGCAGCCCCCGGGGGGCGAGGGGGAATACGCAGTATTTT
TRBV5-1,TRBJ2-3,14,.,.,CASSGGLPTDTQYF,TGCGCCAGCAGCGGGGGACTCCCCACAGATACGCAGTATTTT
TRBV6-2/TRBV6-3,TRBJ1-6,12,.,.,CASSAQMDPAHF,TGTGCCAGCAGTGCCCAAATGGACCCGGCGCACTTT
TRBV4-1,TRBJ2-7,15,.,TRBD2,CASSQGAARGVEQYF,TGCGCCAGCAGCCAAGGGGCAGCGCGGGGGGTTGAGCAGTACTTC
TRBV2,TRBJ2-3,19,.,TRBD2,CASSEARLRAGGITDTQYF,TGTGCCAGCAGTGAAGCGCGTTTGAGAGCGGGGGGAATCACAGATACGCAGTATTTT
TRBV18,TRBJ2-3,16,.,.,CASSPPAGDWGDTQYF,TGTGCCAGCTCACCGCCCGCAGGGGATTGGGGAGATACGCAGTATTTT
TRBV7-2,TRBJ2-1,12,.,.,CASMDPYNEQFF,TGTGCCAGCATGGACCCCTACAATGAGCAGTTCTTC
TRBV5-5,TRBJ2-7,18,.,.,CASSLGLAGGGVPYEQYF,TGTGCCAGCAGCTTGGGACTAGCAGGGGGTGGGGTCCCCTACGAGCAGTACTTC
TRBV7-2,TRBJ1-6,18,many,.,CASSSAFKTGTSNSPLHF,TGTGCCAGCAGCTCTGCGTTTAAGACCGGGACAAGTAATTCACCCCTCCACTTT
TRBV12-3/TRBV12-4,TRBJ1-2,12,.,.,CASSPGIYGYTF,TGTGCCAGCAGTCCCGGGATCTATGGCTACACCTTC